This TCR beta chain was observed in a study of CD8 T cells in Susac syndrome. Overall study: Among the sequenced Susac syndrome patients, five or six had active disease while eight or nine were in remission. Patients with Susac syndrome were therapy-naive, on corticosteroids, or on intravenous immunoglobulin alone at blood draw.

The CD8+ and CD4+ T cells were negatively isolated, with the TEMRA cells enriched by FACS. The RNA input was 0.5 to 1 ug, and it was reverse transcribed with random hexamers. Multiplex PCR with immunoSEQ amplified the TCR beta CDR3 across 54 Vbeta and 13 Jbeta. One entry per CDR3 protein results from TCRdb running MiXCR on the immunoSEQ multiplex PCR reads. Of some 99,000 distinct CDR3 sequences in the sample, roughly 94% are singletons; the top ten hold more than 0.3%. The TCR originated in a human donor with Susac syndrome. The source material was CD4+ T cells from PBMCs.

The CDR3 spells CATRDGTTGELFF. The CDR3 nucleotides read TGTGCCACCAGGGACGGGACCACCGGGGAGCTGTTTTTT. This chain connects TRBV24-1 to TRBJ2-2; D may match TRBD1 or TRBD2 (5 bases each). This CDR3 comprises 13 residues. Germline V lookup: CDR1 KGHDR, CDR2 SFDVKD. Trimming took 7 bases from V and 4 from J, leaving 9 bases between them.